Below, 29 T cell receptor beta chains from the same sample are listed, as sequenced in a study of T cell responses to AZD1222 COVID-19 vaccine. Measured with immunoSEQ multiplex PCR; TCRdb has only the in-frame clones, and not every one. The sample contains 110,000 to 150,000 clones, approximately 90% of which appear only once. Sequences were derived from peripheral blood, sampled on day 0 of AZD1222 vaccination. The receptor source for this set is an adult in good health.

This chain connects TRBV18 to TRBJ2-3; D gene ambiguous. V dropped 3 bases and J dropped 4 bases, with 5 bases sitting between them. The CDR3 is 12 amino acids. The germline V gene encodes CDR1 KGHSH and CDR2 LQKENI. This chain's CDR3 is CASSPVPDTQYF. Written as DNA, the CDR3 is TGTGCCAGCTCACCTGTCCCAGATACGCAGTATTTT.

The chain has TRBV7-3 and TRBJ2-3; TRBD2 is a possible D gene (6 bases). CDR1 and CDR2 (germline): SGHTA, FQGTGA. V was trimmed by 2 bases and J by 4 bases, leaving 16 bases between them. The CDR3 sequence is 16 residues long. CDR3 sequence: CASSLSFGGSSDTQYF. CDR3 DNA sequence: TGTGCCAGCAGCTTATCGTTTGGGGGGTCGTCAGATACGCAGTATTTT. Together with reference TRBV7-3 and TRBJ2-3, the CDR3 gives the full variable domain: GAGVSQTPSNKVTEKGKYVELRCDPISGHTALYWYRQSLGQGPEFLIYFQGTGAADDSGLPNDRFFAVRPEGSVSTLKIQRTERGDSAVYLCASSLSFGGSSDTQYFGPGTRLTVL.

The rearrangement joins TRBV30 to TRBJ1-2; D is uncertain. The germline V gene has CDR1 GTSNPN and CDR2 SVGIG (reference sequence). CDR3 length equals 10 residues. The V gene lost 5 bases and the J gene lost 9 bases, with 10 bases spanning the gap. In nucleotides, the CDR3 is TGTGCCTGGTACGGGGTTCGCTACACCTTC. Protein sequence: CAWYGVRYTF.

In nucleotides, the CDR3 is TGTGCCAGCAGTTTTCGGATCGTGGGAGCTGGCTACAATGAGCAGTTCTTC. This encodes CASSFRIVGAGYNEQFF. The chain couples TRBV28 to TRBJ2-1, with D tentatively TRBD2 (5 bases). This CDR3 is built from 17 residues. Germline V gives CDR1 MDHEN, CDR2 SYDVKM. V was shortened by 3 bases and J by 3 bases, with 18 bases between the two germline ends. Looking up the rest from reference TRBV28 and TRBJ2-1 gives the full variable domain: DVKVTQSSRYLVKRTGEKVFLECVQDMDHENMFWYRQDPGLGLRLIYFSYDVKMKEKGDIPEGYSVSREKKERFSLILESASTNQTSMYLCASSFRIVGAGYNEQFFGPGTRLTVL.

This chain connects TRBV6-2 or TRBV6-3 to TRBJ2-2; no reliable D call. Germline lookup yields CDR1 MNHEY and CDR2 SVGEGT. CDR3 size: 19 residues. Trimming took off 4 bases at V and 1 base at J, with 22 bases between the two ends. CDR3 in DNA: TGTGCCAGCAGTTTTCGGATCGACGGTGCCCCACTGAACACCGGGGAGCTGTTTTTT. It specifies CASSFRIDGAPLNTGELFF.

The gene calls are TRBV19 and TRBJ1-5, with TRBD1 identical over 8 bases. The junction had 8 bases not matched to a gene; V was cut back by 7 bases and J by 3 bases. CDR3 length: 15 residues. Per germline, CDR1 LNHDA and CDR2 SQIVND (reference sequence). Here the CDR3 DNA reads TGTGCCAGTACCCCGGGACAGGCGTACAATCAGCCCCAGCATTTT. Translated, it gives CASTPGQAYNQPQHF.

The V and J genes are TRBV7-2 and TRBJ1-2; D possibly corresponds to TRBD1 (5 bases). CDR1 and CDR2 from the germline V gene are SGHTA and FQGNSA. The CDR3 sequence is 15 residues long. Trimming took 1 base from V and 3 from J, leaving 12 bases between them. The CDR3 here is CASSLDRGGYYGYTF. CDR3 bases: TGTGCCAGCAGCTTAGATAGGGGCGGATACTATGGCTACACCTTC. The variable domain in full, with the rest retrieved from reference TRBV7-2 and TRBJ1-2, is GAGVSQSPSNKVTEKGKDVELRCDPISGHTALYWYRQSLGQGLEFLIYFQGNSAPDKSGLPSDRFSAERTGGSVSTLTIQRTQQEDSAVYLCASSLDRGGYYGYTFGSGTRLTVV.

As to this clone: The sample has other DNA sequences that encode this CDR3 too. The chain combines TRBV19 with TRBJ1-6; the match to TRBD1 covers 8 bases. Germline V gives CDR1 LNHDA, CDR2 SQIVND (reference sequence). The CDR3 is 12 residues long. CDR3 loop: CASGQGNSPLHF. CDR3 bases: TGTGCTTCTGGACAGGGCAATTCACCCCTCCACTTT.

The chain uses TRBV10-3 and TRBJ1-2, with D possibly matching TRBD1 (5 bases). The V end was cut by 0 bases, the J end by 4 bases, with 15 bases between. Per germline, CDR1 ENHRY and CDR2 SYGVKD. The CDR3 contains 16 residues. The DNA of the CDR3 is TGTGCCATCAGTGAGTCGTGGGCCCCGACAGTCTATGGCTACACCTTC. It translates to CAISESWAPTVYGYTF.

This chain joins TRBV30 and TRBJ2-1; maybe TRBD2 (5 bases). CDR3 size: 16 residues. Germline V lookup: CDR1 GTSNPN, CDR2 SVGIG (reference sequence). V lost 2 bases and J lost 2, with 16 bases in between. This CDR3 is CAWSPLQRAPYNEQFF. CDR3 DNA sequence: TGTGCCTGGAGTCCCCTCCAGAGGGCCCCCTACAATGAGCAGTTCTTC.

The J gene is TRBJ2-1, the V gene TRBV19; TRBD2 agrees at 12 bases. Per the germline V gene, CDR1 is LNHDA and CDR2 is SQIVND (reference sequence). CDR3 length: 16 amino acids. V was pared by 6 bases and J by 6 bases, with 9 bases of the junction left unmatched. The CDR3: CASREQMGLAGNEQFF. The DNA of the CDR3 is TGTGCCAGTAGGGAACAGATGGGACTAGCGGGCAATGAGCAGTTCTTC.

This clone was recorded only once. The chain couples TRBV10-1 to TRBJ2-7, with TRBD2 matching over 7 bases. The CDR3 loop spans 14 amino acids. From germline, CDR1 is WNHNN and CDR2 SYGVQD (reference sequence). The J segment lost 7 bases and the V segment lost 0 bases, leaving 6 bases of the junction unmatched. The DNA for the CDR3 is TGCGCCAGCAGTGAGTCCCAGCGGGGAGGGGAGCAGTACTTC. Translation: CASSESQRGGEQYF.

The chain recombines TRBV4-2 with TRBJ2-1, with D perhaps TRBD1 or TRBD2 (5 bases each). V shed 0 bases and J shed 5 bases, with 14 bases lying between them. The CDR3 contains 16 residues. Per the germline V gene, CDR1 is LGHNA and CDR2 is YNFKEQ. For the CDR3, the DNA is TGTGCCAGCAGCCAAGAGTATCGCTTGGGGGACAATGAGCAGTTCTTC. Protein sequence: CASSQEYRLGDNEQFF.

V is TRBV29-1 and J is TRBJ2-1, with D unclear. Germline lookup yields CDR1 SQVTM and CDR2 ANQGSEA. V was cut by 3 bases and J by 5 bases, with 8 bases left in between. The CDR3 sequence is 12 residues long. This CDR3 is CSVDSLNNEQFF. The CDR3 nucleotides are TGCAGCGTTGATTCACTGAACAATGAGCAGTTCTTC.

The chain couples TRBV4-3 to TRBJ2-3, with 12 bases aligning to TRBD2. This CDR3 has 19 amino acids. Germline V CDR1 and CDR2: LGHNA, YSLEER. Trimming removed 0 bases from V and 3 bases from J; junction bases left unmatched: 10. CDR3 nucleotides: TGCGCCAGCAGCCAAGATTGGGTGGGGACTAGCGGGTGGACAGATACGCAGTATTTT. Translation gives CASSQDWVGTSGWTDTQYF.

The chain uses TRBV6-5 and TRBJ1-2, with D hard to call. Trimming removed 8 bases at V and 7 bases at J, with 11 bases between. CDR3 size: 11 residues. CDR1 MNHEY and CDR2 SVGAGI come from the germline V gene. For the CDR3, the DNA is TGTGCCAGCTCTCGGGGAATTGGCTACACCTTC. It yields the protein CASSRGIGYTF.

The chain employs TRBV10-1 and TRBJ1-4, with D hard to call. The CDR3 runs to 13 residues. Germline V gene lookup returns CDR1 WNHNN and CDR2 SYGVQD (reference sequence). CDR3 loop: CAAREATNEKLFF. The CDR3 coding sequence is TGCGCAGCAAGGGAGGCGACTAATGAAAAACTGTTTTTT.

The CDR3 here is CASSERTGITVTGELFF. CDR3 coding DNA: TGCGCCAGCAGTGAGAGGACAGGAATTACAGTTACCGGGGAGCTGTTTTTT. This chain links TRBV10-1 with TRBJ2-2; 7 positions match TRBD1. Germline V CDR1 and CDR2: WNHNN, SYGVQD (reference sequence). The CDR3 totals 17 residues. Germline trimming cut 2 bases from V and 5 bases from J; bases unmatched to any gene: 11.

The CDR3 protein is CASTRGSHYGYTF. The CDR3 coding sequence is TGTGCCAGCACCCGCGGCAGCCACTATGGCTACACCTTC. The rearrangement joins TRBV2 to TRBJ1-2; no clear D. CDR1 and CDR2 from the germline V gene are SNHLY and FYNNEI. The CDR3 runs 13 residues. Trimming took off 7 bases at V and 3 bases at J, with 12 bases between the two ends.

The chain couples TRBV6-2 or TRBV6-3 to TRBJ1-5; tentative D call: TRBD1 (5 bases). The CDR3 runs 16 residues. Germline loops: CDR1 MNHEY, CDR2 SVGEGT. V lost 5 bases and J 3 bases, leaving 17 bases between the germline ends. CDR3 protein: CASSRRGRNFNQPQHF. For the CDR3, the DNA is TGTGCCAGCAGTCGACGGGGACGGAATTTCAATCAGCCCCAGCATTTT.

Written as DNA, the CDR3 is TGTGCCAGCAGCCCAAGACAGGGTGCGGGGTACGAGCAGTACTTC. Translated, it gives CASSPRQGAGYEQYF. The V gene is TRBV7-6, the J gene TRBJ2-7; tentatively, D is TRBD1 (7 bases). V was pared by 5 bases and J by 4 bases, with 18 bases between. Germline V gives CDR1 SGHVS, CDR2 FNYEAQ. This CDR3 comprises 15 residues.

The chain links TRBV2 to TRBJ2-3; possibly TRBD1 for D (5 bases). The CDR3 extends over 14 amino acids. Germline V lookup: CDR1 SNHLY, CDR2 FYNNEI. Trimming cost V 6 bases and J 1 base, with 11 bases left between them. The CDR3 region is CASRAGWGTDTQYF. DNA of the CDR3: TGTGCCAGCAGAGCAGGGTGGGGCACAGATACGCAGTATTTT.

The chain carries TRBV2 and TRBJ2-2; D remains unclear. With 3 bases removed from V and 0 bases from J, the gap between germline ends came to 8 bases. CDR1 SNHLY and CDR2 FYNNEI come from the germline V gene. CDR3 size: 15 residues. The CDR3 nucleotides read TGTGCCAGCAGTGAGACACAGCCGAACACCGGGGAGCTGTTTTTT. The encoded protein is CASSETQPNTGELFF.

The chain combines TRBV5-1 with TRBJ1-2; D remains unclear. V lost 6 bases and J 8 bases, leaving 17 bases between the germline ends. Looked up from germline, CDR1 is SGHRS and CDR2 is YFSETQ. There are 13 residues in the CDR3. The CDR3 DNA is TGCGCCAGCACTTCGGGGATCATGGGAGGCTACACCTTC. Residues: CASTSGIMGGYTF. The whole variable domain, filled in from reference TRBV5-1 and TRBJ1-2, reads KAGVTQTPRYLIKTRGQQVTLSCSPISGHRSVSWYQQTPGQGLQFLFEYFSETQRNKGNFPGRFSGRQFSNSRSEMNVSTLELGDSALYLCASTSGIMGGYTFGSGTRLTVV.

The DNA of the CDR3 is TGTGCCAGCAGCGCGGGACTAGCGGGGCCCGAAGAGACCCAGTACTTC. This codes for CASSAGLAGPEETQYF. The chain uses TRBV5-8 and TRBJ2-5, with 13 bases aligning to TRBD2. CDR3 length equals 16 residues. V lost 4 bases and J lost 3; bases outside the gene matches: 6. CDR1 SGHTS and CDR2 YDEGEE come from the germline V gene. The complete variable domain, with remaining parts taken from reference TRBV5-8 and TRBJ2-5, reads EAGVTQSPTHLIKTRGQQATLRCSPISGHTSVYWYQQALGLGLQFLLWYDEGEERNRGNFPPRFSGRQFPNYSSELNVNALELEDSALYLCASSAGLAGPEETQYFGPGTRLLVL.

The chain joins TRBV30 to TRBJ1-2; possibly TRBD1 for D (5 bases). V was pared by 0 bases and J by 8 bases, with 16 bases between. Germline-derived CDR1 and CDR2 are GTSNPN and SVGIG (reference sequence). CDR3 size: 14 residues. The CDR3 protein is CAWSVGVGIEGYTF. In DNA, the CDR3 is TGTGCCTGGAGTGTAGGGGTTGGGATTGAAGGCTACACCTTC.

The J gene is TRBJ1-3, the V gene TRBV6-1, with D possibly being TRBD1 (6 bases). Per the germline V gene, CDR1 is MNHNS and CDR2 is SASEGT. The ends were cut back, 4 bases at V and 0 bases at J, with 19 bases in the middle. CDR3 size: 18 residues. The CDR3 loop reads CASSGGDGGAYSGNTIYF. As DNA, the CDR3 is TGTGCCAGCAGTGGAGGGGACGGGGGGGCTTACTCTGGAAACACCATATATTTT.

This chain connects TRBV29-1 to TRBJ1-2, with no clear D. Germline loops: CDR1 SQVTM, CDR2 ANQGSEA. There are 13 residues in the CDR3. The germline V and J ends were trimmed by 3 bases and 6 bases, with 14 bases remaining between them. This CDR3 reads CSVERSPVDGYTF. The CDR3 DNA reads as TGCAGCGTTGAGCGGTCGCCTGTGGATGGCTACACCTTC.

DNA for the CDR3: TGTGCCAGCCCCACCACAGGCGGCTCTGGGGCCAACGTCCTGACTTTC. Translated, it gives CASPTTGGSGANVLTF. The V and J genes are TRBV28 and TRBJ2-6; TRBD1 might be the D (5 bases). Germline CDR1 reads MDHEN; CDR2 reads SYDVKM. The V gene lost 8 bases and the J gene lost 0 bases, with 14 bases spanning the gap. This CDR3 region has 16 residues.